This TCR beta chain was sequenced during a study of blood T cell repertoires in COVID-19. Study summary: Sources were T cells, B-cell-depleted T cells, or PBMCs; the material itself was cDNA or gDNA.

The CDR3 covers 13 residues. Trimming took off 6 bases at V and 7 bases at J, with 13 bases between the two ends. The cohort comprised adults aged roughly 18 to 100 years residing in 20 to 25 US areas. The data were produced by immunoSEQ multiplex PCR, yet TCRdb's version contains in-frame clones alone and is incomplete. The sample lists 160,000 or so clones; more than 65% were seen once. This clone was seen more than once but under ten times. The material sequenced was PBMCs or T cells enriched from blood (not recorded which). This TCR was sampled from a woman in her thirties or forties with acute COVID-19. The chain is built from TRBV12-3 or TRBV12-4 and TRBJ1-3, with TRBD1 as a possible D gene (5 bases). CDR3 sequence: CASRRSSGNTIYF. DNA of the CDR3: TGTGCCAGCAGACGATCATCAGGGAACACCATATATTTT.